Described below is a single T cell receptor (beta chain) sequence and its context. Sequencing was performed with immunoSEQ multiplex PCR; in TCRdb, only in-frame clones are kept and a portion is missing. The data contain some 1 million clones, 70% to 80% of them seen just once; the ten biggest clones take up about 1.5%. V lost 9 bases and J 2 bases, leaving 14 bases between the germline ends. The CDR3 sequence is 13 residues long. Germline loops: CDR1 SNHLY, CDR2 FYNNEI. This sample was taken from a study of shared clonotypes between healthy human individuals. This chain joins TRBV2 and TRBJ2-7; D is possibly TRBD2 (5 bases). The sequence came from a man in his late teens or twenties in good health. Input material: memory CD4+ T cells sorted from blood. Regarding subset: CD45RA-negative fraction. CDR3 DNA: TGTGCCAGTAAAGGGAGCGGAACCTACGAGCAGTACTTC. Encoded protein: CASKGSGTYEQYF.